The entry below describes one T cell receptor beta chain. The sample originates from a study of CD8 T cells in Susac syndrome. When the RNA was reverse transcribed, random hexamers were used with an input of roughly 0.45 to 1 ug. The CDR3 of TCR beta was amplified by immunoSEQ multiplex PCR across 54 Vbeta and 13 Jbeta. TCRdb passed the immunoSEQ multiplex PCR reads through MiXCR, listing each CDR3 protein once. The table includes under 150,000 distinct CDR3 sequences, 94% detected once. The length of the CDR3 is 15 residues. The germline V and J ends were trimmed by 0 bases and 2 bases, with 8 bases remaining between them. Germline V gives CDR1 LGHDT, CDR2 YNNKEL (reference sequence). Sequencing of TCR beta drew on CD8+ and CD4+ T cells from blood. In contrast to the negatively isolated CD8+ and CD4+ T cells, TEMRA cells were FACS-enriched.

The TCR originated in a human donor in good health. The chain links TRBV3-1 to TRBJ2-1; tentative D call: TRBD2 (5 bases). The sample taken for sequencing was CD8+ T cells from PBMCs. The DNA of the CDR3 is TGTGCCAGCAGCCAAGATGAGCGGACCTACAATGAGCAGTTCTTC. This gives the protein CASSQDERTYNEQFF.